This record looks at one T cell receptor (beta chain) sequence and its context. The data derive from a study of blood T cell repertoires in COVID-19. Study-level background: The origin of the acute and convalescent COVID-19 samples was the United States, Italy and Spain. T cells, B-cell-depleted T cells, or PBMCs supplied cDNA or gDNA.

During active infection, Seattle patients enrolled and were then monitored through disease. Source study methods: Estimation of nucleated cell counts relied on the amplification of reference gene primers. Using immunoSEQ multiplex PCR, the repertoire was profiled, and TCRdb retains in-frame clones only, with some absent. V and J calls plus clone size are reproduced from that table; the DNA served to infer D and trimming. The table lists 68,000 or so clones, less than 95% of them singletons, with under 0.65% in the top ten. The sequenced sample was peripheral blood. This clonotype was obtained from a man in his forties or fifties with COVID-19, enrolled during active disease.

CDR3 amino acids: CASSPGLVSYEQYF. DNA for the CDR3: TGTGCCAGCTCACCCGGACTAGTGTCCTACGAGCAGTACTTC. The chain is built from TRBV18 and TRBJ2-7; 7 bases line up with TRBD2. J gave up 1 base and V 3 bases, and 3 bases lay outside the gene matches. The CDR3 length is 14 residues. In germline, CDR1 is KGHSH, CDR2 LQKENI.